This T cell receptor beta chain was sequenced for a study of cytomegalovirus exposure and HLA in healthy donors. Use of 60 Vbeta and 13 Jbeta primers characterized the PCR. TCRdb keeps only in-frame clones here, not all; method: immunoSEQ multiplex PCR. The data hold about 110,000 clones, with less than 90% observed a single time. Study results and limitations: A likely sequencing artifact accounted for one observed cluster of highly shared sequence variants. Later work found most CMV-associated TCR beta chains apparently HLA-restricted. TCR beta sequences reportedly predicted the HLA-A and HLA-B alleles of most subjects accurately.

In regard to this clone: Its matching antigen is unknown.

Germline V CDR1 and CDR2: SGHTA, FQGNSA. Trimming pared 5 bases from V and 3 bases from J, leaving 14 bases between. The CDR3 spans 15 residues. The receptor's source is a man aged 50 or older in good health and CMV-seronegative. The chain carries TRBV7-2 and TRBJ2-1; D call uncertain. Material: PBMCs. Here the CDR3 reads CASSPPGFLYNEQFF. The CDR3 nucleotides read TGTGCCAGCAGCCCACCCGGGTTCCTCTACAATGAGCAGTTCTTC.